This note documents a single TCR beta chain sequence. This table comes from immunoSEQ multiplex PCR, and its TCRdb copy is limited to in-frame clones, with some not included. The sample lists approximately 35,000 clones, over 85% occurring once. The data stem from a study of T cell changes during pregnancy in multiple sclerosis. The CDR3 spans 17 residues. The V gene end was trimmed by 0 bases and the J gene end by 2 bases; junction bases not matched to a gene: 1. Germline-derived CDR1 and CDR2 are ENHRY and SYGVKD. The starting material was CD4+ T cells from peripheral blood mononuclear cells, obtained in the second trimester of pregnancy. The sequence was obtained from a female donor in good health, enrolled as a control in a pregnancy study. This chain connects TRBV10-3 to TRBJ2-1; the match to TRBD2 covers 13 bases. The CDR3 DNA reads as TGTGCCATCAGTGAGTCACTAGCGGGAGGGCCCTACAATGAGCAGTTCTTC. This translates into CAISESLAGGPYNEQFF.